These 10 T cell receptor beta chains were sequenced from one sample in a study of shared clonotypes between healthy human individuals. CD8 cells classed as naive were CD45RO-negative and positively selected for CCR7, excluding terminally differentiated effector memory CD45RA+ cells. Data came from immunoSEQ multiplex PCR; TCRdb stores just in-frame clones and leaves some out. The profile shows under 2,000,000 clones, roughly 95% of them singletons. Sequences were obtained from naive CD8+ T cells sorted from blood. The receptors were sampled from a man aged 18-30 years in good health.

Concerning this clone: The sample holds other DNA sequences that translate to the same CDR3. This chain uses TRBV19 with TRBJ2-5, with TRBD1 as a possible D gene (6 bases). This CDR3 region has 15 residues. V was trimmed by 3 bases and J by 1 base, leaving 12 bases between them. The germline gives CDR1 LNHDA, CDR2 SQIVND (reference sequence). CDR3 region: CASSIGVGGQETQYF. In DNA form, the CDR3 reads TGTGCCAGTAGTATTGGGGTAGGGGGCCAAGAGACCCAGTACTTC.

The genes are TRBV19 and TRBJ2-3; no definite D call. In germline, CDR1 is LNHDA, CDR2 SQIVND (reference sequence). This CDR3 has 13 amino acids. V was cut by 5 bases and J by 1 base, with 7 bases left in between. In nucleotides, the CDR3 is TGTGCCAGTAGTTTCAAGGGCACAGATACGCAGTATTTT. Its protein is CASSFKGTDTQYF.

The chain employs TRBV7-2 and TRBJ1-1; D unclear. Germline V CDR1 and CDR2: SGHTA, FQGNSA. V was pared by 3 bases and J by 0 bases, with 5 bases between. The CDR3 has 13 residues. CDR3 protein: CASSFALNTEAFF. The CDR3 coding sequence is TGTGCCAGCAGCTTCGCGTTGAACACTGAAGCTTTCTTT. Complete variable domain (other parts from reference TRBV7-2 and TRBJ1-1): GAGVSQSPSNKVTEKGKDVELRCDPISGHTALYWYRQSLGQGLEFLIYFQGNSAPDKSGLPSDRFSAERTGGSVSTLTIQRTQQEDSAVYLCASSFALNTEAFFGQGTRLTVV.

The V and J genes are TRBV6-1 and TRBJ2-1, with 13 bases lining up with TRBD2. The CDR3 is made up of 14 amino acids. Germline CDR1 and CDR2: MNHNS and SASEGT. V lost 5 bases and J lost 12; bases outside the gene matches: 7. CDR3 sequence: CASSSGTSGVGQFF. The CDR3 DNA reads TGTGCCAGCAGTTCCGGGACTAGCGGGGTTGGGCAGTTCTTC.

The V call is TRBV6-6, the J call TRBJ2-7; D is ambiguous. The CDR3 covers 13 residues. CDR1 MNHNY and CDR2 SVGAGI come from the germline V gene (reference sequence). Trimming removed 5 bases at V and 1 base at J, with 9 bases between. CDR3 bases: TGTGCCAGCAGTCAAGACGGTTCCTACGAGCAGTACTTC. Translated: CASSQDGSYEQYF.

On this clone itself: The sample has other DNA sequences that encode this CDR3 too. This sequence joins TRBV9 and TRBJ1-1; 7 positions agree with TRBD1. Trimming took 5 bases from V and 1 from J; bases not matched to a gene: 2. The CDR3 consists of 13 residues. Looked up from germline, CDR1 is SGDLS and CDR2 is YYNGEE. CDR3 sequence reads: CASSQGGNTEAFF. The CDR3 nucleotides read TGTGCCAGCAGTCAGGGGGGGAACACTGAAGCTTTCTTT.

The chain has TRBV7-9 and TRBJ2-2, with D possibly being TRBD1 (5 bases). Per germline, CDR1 SEHNR and CDR2 FQNEAQ (reference sequence). The CDR3 has 16 residues. Trimming removed 5 bases from V and 1 base from J, with 14 bases in between. The CDR3 loop reads CASSPTQGKNTGELFF. The CDR3 DNA follows: TGTGCCAGCAGCCCTACCCAGGGAAAGAACACCGGGGAGCTGTTTTTT.

The chain has TRBV27 and TRBJ2-6, with no clear D. This CDR3 contains 15 residues. Germline V lookup: CDR1 MNHEY, CDR2 SMNVEV (reference sequence). Deletions cut 2 bases from V and 2 bases from J, with 7 bases between. This CDR3 is CASSLSGAGANVLTF. The CDR3 DNA follows: TGTGCCAGCAGTTTAAGTGGGGCTGGGGCCAACGTCCTGACTTTC.

This chain uses TRBV11-2 with TRBJ2-7, with D possibly being TRBD1 (5 bases). Per the germline V gene, CDR1 is SGHAT and CDR2 is FQNNGV. V was trimmed by 4 bases and J by 0 bases, leaving 10 bases between them. CDR3 size: 14 residues. The CDR3 bases are TGTGCCAGCAGCTCCCGACAGTCCTCCTACGAGCAGTACTTC. Translated, it gives CASSSRQSSYEQYF.

CDR3 loop: CASSLQGLSLNYGYTF. CDR3 sequence (DNA): TGTGCCAGCAGTCTACAGGGTTTATCGCTAAACTATGGCTACACCTTC. J is TRBJ1-2 and V is TRBV7-9; D is perhaps TRBD1 (6 bases). Trimming pared 6 bases from V and 2 bases from J, leaving 19 bases between. Germline V CDR1 and CDR2: SEHNR, FQNEAQ (reference sequence). The CDR3 has 16 residues.